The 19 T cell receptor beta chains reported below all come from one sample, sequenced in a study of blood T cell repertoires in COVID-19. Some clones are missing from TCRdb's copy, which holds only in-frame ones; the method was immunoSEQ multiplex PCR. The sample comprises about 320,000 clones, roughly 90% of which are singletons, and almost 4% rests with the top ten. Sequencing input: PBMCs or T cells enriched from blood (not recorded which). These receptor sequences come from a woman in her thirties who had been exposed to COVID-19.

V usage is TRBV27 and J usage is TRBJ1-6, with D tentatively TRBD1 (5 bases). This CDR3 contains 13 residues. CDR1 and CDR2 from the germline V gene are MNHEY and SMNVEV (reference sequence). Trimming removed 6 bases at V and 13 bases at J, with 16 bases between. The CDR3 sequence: CASSTLGTSPLHF. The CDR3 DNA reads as TGTGCCAGCAGCACATTGGGGACTTCGCCCCTCCACTTT.

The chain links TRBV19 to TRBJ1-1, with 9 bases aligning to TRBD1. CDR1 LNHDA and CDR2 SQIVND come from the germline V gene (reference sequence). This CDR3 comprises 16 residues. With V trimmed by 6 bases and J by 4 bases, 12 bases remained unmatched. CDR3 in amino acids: CASRATGGGGGTEAFF. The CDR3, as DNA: TGTGCCAGTAGAGCTACAGGGGGCGGCGGTGGCACTGAAGCTTTCTTT.

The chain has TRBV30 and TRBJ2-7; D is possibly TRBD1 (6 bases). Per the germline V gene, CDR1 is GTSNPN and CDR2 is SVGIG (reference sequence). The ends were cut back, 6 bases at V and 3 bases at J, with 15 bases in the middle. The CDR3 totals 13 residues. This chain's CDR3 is CACSKEQGYEQYF. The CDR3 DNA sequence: TGTGCCTGTTCAAAGGAACAGGGCTACGAGCAGTACTTC.

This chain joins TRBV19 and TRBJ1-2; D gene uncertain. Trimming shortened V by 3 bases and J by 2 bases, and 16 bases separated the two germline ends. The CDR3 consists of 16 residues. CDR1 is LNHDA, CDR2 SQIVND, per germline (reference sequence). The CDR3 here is CASSIPGGSVNYGYTF. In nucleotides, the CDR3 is TGTGCCAGTAGTATCCCTGGAGGGTCCGTCAACTATGGCTACACCTTC.

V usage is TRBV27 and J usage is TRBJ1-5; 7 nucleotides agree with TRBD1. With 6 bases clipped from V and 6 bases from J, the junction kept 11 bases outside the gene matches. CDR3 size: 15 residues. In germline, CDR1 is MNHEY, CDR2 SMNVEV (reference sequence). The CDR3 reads CASSRSGQVRQPQHF. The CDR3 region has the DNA TGTGCCAGCAGCAGGAGCGGACAGGTCCGTCAGCCCCAGCATTTT.

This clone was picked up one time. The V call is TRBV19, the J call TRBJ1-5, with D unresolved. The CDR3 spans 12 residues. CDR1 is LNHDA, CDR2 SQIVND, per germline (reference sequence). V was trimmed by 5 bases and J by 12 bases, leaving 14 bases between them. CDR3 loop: CASSLNPGIQHF. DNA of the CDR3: TGTGCCAGTAGTCTTAATCCGGGAATCCAGCATTTT.

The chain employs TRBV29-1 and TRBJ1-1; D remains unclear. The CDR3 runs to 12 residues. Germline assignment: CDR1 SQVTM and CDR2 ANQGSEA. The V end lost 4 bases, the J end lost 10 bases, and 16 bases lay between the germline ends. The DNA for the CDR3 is TGCAGCGTTGGACCGGGAAATCCGGGAGCTTTCTTT. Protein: CSVGPGNPGAFF.

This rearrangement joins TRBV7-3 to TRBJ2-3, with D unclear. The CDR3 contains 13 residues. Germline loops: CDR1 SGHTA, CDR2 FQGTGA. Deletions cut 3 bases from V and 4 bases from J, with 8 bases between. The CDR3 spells CASSFGPPDTQYF. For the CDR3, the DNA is TGTGCCAGCAGCTTCGGTCCACCAGATACGCAGTATTTT.

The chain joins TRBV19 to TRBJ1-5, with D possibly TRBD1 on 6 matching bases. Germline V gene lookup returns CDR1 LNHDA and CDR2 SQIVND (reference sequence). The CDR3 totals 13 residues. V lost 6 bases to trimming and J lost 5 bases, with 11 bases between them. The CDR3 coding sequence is TGTGCCAGTAGCCTCAGGGGTTATCAGCCCCAGCATTTT. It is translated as CASSLRGYQPQHF. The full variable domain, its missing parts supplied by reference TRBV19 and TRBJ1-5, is DGGITQSPKYLFRKEGQNVTLSCEQNLNHDAMYWYRQDPGQGLRLIYYSQIVNDFQKGDIAEGYSVSREKKESFPLTVTSAQKNPTAFYLCASSLRGYQPQHFGDGTRLSIL.

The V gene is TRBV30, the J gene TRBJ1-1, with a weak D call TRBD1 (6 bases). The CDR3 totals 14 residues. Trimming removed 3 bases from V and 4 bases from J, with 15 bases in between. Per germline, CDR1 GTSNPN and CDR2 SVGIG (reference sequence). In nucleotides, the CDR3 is TGTGCCTGGAGGGGGTGGGGGCCAGGCACTGAAGCTTTCTTT. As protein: CAWRGWGPGTEAFF.

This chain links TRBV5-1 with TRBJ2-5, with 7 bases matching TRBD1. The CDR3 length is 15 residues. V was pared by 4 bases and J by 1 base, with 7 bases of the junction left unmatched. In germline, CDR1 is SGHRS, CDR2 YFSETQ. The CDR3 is CASSPGTAFQETQYF. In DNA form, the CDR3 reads TGCGCCAGCAGCCCTGGGACAGCGTTCCAAGAGACCCAGTACTTC.

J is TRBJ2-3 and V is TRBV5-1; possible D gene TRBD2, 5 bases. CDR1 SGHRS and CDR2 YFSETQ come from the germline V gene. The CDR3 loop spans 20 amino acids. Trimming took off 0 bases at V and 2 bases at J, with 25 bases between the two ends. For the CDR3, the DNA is TGCGCCAGCAGCTTGGTTTCCGGACTCAGGCGGGCGGTGCACACAGATACGCAGTATTTT. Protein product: CASSLVSGLRRAVHTDTQYF. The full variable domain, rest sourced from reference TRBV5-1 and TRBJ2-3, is KAGVTQTPRYLIKTRGQQVTLSCSPISGHRSVSWYQQTPGQGLQFLFEYFSETQRNKGNFPGRFSGRQFSNSRSEMNVSTLELGDSALYLCASSLVSGLRRAVHTDTQYFGPGTRLTVL.

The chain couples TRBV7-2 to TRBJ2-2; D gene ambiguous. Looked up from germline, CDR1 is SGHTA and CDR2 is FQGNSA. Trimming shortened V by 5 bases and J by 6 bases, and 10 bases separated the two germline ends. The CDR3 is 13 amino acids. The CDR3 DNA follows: TGTGCCAGCAGCCTCACCGACTCCGGGGAGCTGTTTTTT. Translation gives CASSLTDSGELFF.

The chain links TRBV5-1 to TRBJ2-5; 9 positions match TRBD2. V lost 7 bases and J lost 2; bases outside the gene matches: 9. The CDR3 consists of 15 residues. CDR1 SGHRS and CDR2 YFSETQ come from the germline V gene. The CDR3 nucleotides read TGCGCCAGCGGTTTTAGCGGGGGCCGGCAAGAGACCCAGTACTTC. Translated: CASGFSGGRQETQYF.

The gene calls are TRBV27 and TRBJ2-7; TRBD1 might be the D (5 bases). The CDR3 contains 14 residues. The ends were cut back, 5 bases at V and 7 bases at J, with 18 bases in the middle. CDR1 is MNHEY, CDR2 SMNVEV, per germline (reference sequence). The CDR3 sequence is CASSLTGRWWEQYF. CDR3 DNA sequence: TGTGCCAGCAGTCTTACAGGCCGTTGGTGGGAGCAGTACTTC.

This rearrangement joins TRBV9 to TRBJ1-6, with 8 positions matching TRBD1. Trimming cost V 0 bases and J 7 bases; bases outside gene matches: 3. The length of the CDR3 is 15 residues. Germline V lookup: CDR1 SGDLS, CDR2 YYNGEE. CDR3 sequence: CASSVGDRPNSPLHF. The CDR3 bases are TGTGCCAGCAGCGTAGGGGACAGGCCCAATTCACCCCTCCACTTT.

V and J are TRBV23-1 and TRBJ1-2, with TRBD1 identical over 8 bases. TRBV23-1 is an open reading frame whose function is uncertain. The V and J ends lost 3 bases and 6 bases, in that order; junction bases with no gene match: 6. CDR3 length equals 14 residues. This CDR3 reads CASSHNRGGHGYTF. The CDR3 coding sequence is TGCGCCAGCAGTCATAACAGGGGGGGCCATGGCTACACCTTC.

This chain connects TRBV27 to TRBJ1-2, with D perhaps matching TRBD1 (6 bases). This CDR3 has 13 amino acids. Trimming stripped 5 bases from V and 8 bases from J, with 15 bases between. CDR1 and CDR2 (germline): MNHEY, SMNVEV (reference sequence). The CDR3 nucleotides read TGTGCCAGCAGTGAGCAGGGGTCGCGGGGCTACACCTTC. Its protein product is CASSEQGSRGYTF.

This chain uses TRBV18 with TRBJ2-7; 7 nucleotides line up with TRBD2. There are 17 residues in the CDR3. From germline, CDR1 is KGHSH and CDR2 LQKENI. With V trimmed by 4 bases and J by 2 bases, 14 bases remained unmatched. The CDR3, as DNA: TGTGCCAGCTCACTCGCCGTCTGGCCTAGCGGCACCTACGAGCAGTACTTC. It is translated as CASSLAVWPSGTYEQYF.